The 16 T cell receptor beta chains below all came from one sample that was sequenced in a study of liver allograft versus peripheral blood T cells. Whole-study context: Transplanted-liver and recipient peripheral blood T cell receptor repertoires were compared.

TCRdb independently ran MiXCR on the reads; one entry per CDR3 protein. Of thousands of distinct CDR3 sequences in the sample, approximately 16% were seen once. These receptors were obtained from a human patient who had a liver transplant. Certain T cells may be donor cells from the graft.

V usage is TRBV20-1 and J usage is TRBJ2-7; 11 positions match TRBD2. Looked up from germline, CDR1 is DFQATT and CDR2 is SNEGSKA (reference sequence). The CDR3 has 13 residues. Germline trimming cut 3 bases from V and 4 bases from J; bases unmatched to any gene: 2. The DNA of the CDR3 is TGCAGTGCTAGGACTAGCGGGGTATACGAGCAGTACTTC. The encoded protein is CSARTSGVYEQYF.

V gene TRBV6-6 combines with J gene TRBJ1-2, with TRBD1 identical over 8 bases. The CDR3 runs 14 residues. V was pared by 1 base and J by 8 bases, with 6 bases of the junction left unmatched. Germline values: CDR1 MNHNY, CDR2 SVGAGI (reference sequence). CDR3 amino acids: CASSYLTGAGGYTF. The DNA of the CDR3 is TGTGCCAGCAGTTACTTGACAGGGGCGGGCGGCTACACCTTC.

As regards this clonotype: This may stem from a read error, because a much larger clone lies one nucleotide away. The V gene is TRBV20-1, the J gene TRBJ1-4, with D possibly TRBD1 on 6 matching bases. CDR1 and CDR2 from the germline V gene are DFQATT and SNEGSKA (reference sequence). Trimming removed 1 base at V and 5 bases at J, with 14 bases between. This CDR3 spans 15 amino acids. The CDR3 nucleotides are TGCAGTGCTAGAGGTCGAAAGAGGGGGAATGAAAAACTGTTTTTT. This translates into CSARGRKRGNEKLFF.

By sample fraction, this clonotype is medium-sized (0.01 to 0.1%). The chain carries TRBV6-5 and TRBJ1-1, with D perhaps matching TRBD1 (6 bases). V was cut by 0 bases and J by 11 bases, with 13 bases left in between. CDR1 MNHEY and CDR2 SVGAGI come from the germline V gene. The CDR3 has 13 residues. The CDR3 DNA is TGTGCCAGCAGTTACTCGGCGCAGGGGCGGGCTTTCTTT. This codes for CASSYSAQGRAFF.

Judged by abundance, this clonotype is medium-sized. The CDR3 sequence: CASSFRDRAIYGYTF. The DNA of the CDR3 is TGTGCCAGCAGCTTCCGGGACAGGGCCATCTATGGCTACACCTTC. The chain joins TRBV6-6 to TRBJ1-2; TRBD1 aligns across 9 bases. CDR1 is MNHNY, CDR2 SVGAGI, per germline (reference sequence). V was clipped by 6 bases and J by 4 bases; unmatched bases: 9. The CDR3 has 15 residues.

This clonotype was seen many times. V gene TRBV19 combines with J gene TRBJ2-1; 11 positions agree with TRBD2. Trimming took 6 bases from V and 6 from J; bases not matched to a gene: 4. Germline V gives CDR1 LNHDA, CDR2 SQIVND (reference sequence). CDR3 length: 14 amino acids. CDR3: CASRTGTSGNEQFF. For the CDR3, the DNA is TGTGCCAGTAGAACGGGGACTAGCGGCAATGAGCAGTTCTTC.

V gene TRBV12-5 combines with J gene TRBJ2-1; D call uncertain. The CDR3 is 13 residues long. The germline V gene has CDR1 LGHNT and CDR2 FRNRAP. Trimming cost V 6 bases and J 1 base, with 7 bases left between them. CDR3: CASGYDSYNEQFF. Written as DNA, the CDR3 is TGTGCTAGTGGCTACGATTCCTACAATGAGCAGTTCTTC.

Within the sample, this clonotype is medium-sized. This chain links TRBV27 with TRBJ1-5; D possibly corresponds to TRBD1 (6 bases). Trimming shortened V by 6 bases and J by 6 bases, and 12 bases separated the two germline ends. The CDR3 covers 13 residues. Germline lookup yields CDR1 MNHEY and CDR2 SMNVEV (reference sequence). For the CDR3, the DNA is TGTGCCAGCAGCCCAACAGGGTTTCAGCCCCAGCATTTT. This codes for CASSPTGFQPQHF.

By frequency in the sample, this clonotype is medium-sized. The J gene is TRBJ1-2, the V gene TRBV12-3 or TRBV12-4, with D perhaps TRBD1 (5 bases). This CDR3 has 14 amino acids. V lost 3 bases to trimming and J lost 6 bases, with 14 bases between them. The CDR3 DNA follows: TGTGCCAGCAGTTTGGCGGGGGACGGGAATGGCTACACCTTC. As protein: CASSLAGDGNGYTF.

The chain combines TRBV7-9 with TRBJ1-3; 9 nucleotides line up with TRBD1. The germline V gene has CDR1 SEHNR and CDR2 FQNEAQ (reference sequence). The CDR3 spans 14 residues. After removal of 5 bases from V and 8 bases from J, the junction contained 7 bases not matched to a gene. The CDR3 here is CASSRTGEADTIYF. The DNA for the CDR3 is TGTGCCAGCAGCCGGACAGGGGAAGCGGACACCATATATTTT. Using reference TRBV7-9 and TRBJ1-3 for the parts outside the CDR3, the full variable domain is DTGVSQNPRHKITKRGQNVTFRCDPISEHNRLYWYRQTLGQGPEFLTYFQNEAQLEKSRLLSDRFSAERPKGSFSTLEIQRTEQGDSAMYLCASSRTGEADTIYFGEGSWLTVV.

This clonotype ranks as medium-sized (0.01 to 0.1%). The chain recombines TRBV10-3 with TRBJ1-2; TRBD1 agrees at 9 bases. The V gene end was trimmed by 5 bases and the J gene end by 6 bases; junction bases not matched to a gene: 1. CDR3 length equals 12 residues. The germline V gene has CDR1 ENHRY and CDR2 SYGVKD. CDR3 sequence: CAISTGGHGYTF. In nucleotides, the CDR3 is TGTGCCATCAGTACAGGGGGCCATGGCTACACCTTC.

In its sample, this clonotype was seen a few times. V gene TRBV25-1 combines with J gene TRBJ1-2; D ambiguous. The germline V gene encodes CDR1 MGHDK and CDR2 SYGVNS. Trimming took off 5 bases at V and 2 bases at J, with 12 bases between the two ends. This CDR3 is 14 amino acids long. CDR3: CASSISGLNYGYTF. In DNA form, the CDR3 reads TGTGCCAGCAGTATCTCAGGCTTGAACTATGGCTACACCTTC.

This clonotype was detected only a few times. The chain is built from TRBV11-2 and TRBJ1-3; D not resolved. From germline, CDR1 is SGHAT and CDR2 FQNNGV. This CDR3 contains 19 residues. The V and J ends lost 2 bases and 0 bases respectively, with 20 bases between them. The DNA for the CDR3 is TGTGCCAGCAGCTTAACGGCGAGTCCCGCTTATCACTCTGGAAACACCATATATTTT. This translates into CASSLTASPAYHSGNTIYF.

Sample share makes this clonotype medium-sized. The J gene is TRBJ1-5, the V gene TRBV14, with D hard to call. The CDR3 consists of 16 residues. Per the germline V gene, CDR1 is SGHDN and CDR2 is FVKESK. V was trimmed by 6 bases and J by 3 bases, leaving 18 bases between them. This chain's CDR3 is CASRGRAEGDNQPQHF. CDR3 DNA sequence: TGTGCCAGCAGAGGTAGGGCCGAAGGAGACAATCAGCCCCAGCATTTT. Variable domain in full (rest from reference TRBV14 and TRBJ1-5): EAGVTQFPSHSVIEKGQTVTLRCDPISGHDNLYWYRRVMGKEIKFLLHFVKESKQDESGMPNNRFLAERTGGTYSTLKVQPAELEDSGVYFCASRGRAEGDNQPQHFGDGTRLSIL.

Relative to its sample, this clonotype is medium-sized. The gene calls are TRBV19 and TRBJ1-3; no clear D gene. The CDR3 has 16 amino acids. Germline CDR1 reads LNHDA; CDR2 reads SQIVND (reference sequence). The V and J ends lost 2 bases and 1 base respectively, with 12 bases between them. The CDR3 protein is CASSIYPSWSGNTIYF. The CDR3 DNA reads as TGTGCCAGTAGTATATACCCCAGCTGGTCTGGAAACACCATATATTTT.

This clonotype was seen a few times. The chain uses TRBV20-1 and TRBJ2-7; D is perhaps TRBD2 (6 bases). Between the trimmed V and J ends, which lost 3 bases and 2 bases, there was a span of 11 bases. The CDR3 runs to 13 residues. Germline assignment: CDR1 DFQATT and CDR2 SNEGSKA (reference sequence). Here the CDR3 DNA reads TGCAGTGCTAGCTGGCGGGGTCCCTACGAGCAGTACTTC. Encoded protein: CSASWRGPYEQYF.